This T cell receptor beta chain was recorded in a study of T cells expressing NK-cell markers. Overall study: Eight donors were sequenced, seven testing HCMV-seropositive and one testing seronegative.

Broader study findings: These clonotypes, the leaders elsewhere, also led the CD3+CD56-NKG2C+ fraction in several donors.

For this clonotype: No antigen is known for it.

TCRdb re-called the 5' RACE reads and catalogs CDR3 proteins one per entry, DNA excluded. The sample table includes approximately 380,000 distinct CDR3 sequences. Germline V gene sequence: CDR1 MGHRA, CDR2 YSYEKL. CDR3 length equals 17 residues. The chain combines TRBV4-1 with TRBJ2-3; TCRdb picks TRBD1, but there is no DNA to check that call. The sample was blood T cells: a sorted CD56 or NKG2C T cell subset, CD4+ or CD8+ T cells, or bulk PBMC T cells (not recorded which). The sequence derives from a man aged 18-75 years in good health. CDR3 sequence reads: CASSQDRQGRITDTQYF.